This T cell receptor (beta chain) was sequenced for a study of T cells in Graves' hyperthyroidism and ophthalmopathy. This clonotype was detected only a few times. Amplification of TCR beta CDR3 regions was performed using RNA transcripts as template. During a first-round RT-PCR of the TCR CDR3, the HTBI primer set was used. TCRdb re-called the multiplex PCR reads with MiXCR, one entry per CDR3 protein. The sample records about 590,000 distinct CDR3 sequences, 15% to 19% being singletons. The CDR3 contains 14 residues. The germline V and J ends were trimmed by 1 base and 3 bases, with 7 bases remaining between them. CDR1 and CDR2 from the germline V gene are LGHDT and YNNKEL (reference sequence).

The sequencing sample was made of blood. The chain couples TRBV3-1 to TRBJ1-5, with D hard to call. The receptor was isolated from a woman aged 25 to 39 with Graves' hyperthyroidism. The CDR3, as DNA: TGTGCCAGCAGCCAAGTCTACGTCAATCAGCCCCAGCATTTT. Its translation is CASSQVYVNQPQHF.